The TCR beta chain under discussion was sequenced for a study of blood T cell repertoires in COVID-19. As for the study in general: PBMCs, B-cell-depleted T cells, or T cells were the source of the cDNA or gDNA that made up the material.

Recruits, aged roughly 18 to 90 years, lived in 24 US areas. Donors of Cohort 3 who recovered were those that had two negative PCRs, clearance, or symptom resolution. Assay: immunoSEQ multiplex PCR; the TCRdb copy retains only in-frame clones and omits some. Of 150,000 to 200,000 clones detected, almost 80% appear once; the ten largest clones hold 17%. CDR1 and CDR2 from the germline V gene are SGHDN and FVKESK. Trimming shortened V by 0 bases and J by 0 bases, and 15 bases separated the two germline ends. The CDR3 runs to 18 residues. V is TRBV14 and J is TRBJ2-1, with D possibly matching TRBD2 (5 bases). Sequencing input: PBMCs or T cells enriched from blood (not recorded which). The sequence came from a woman in her forties or fifties who had recovered from COVID-19. This CDR3 is CASSQEVSGPSSYNEQFF. For the CDR3, the DNA is TGTGCCAGCAGCCAAGAAGTGAGCGGTCCAAGCTCCTACAATGAGCAGTTCTTC.